This passage covers 31 T cell receptor beta chains from one sample sequenced in a study of Ad26.COV2.S vaccination and SARS-CoV-2 variants. Treatment meaning: approximately 18 received Ad26.COV2.S at low or high dose, single or two shots; about 5 received placebo; per-sample allocation not given. On day 63 after the first injection, vaccine and placebo recipients gave samples. TCRdb's copy holds only in-frame clones and misses some; the assay was immunoSEQ multiplex PCR. The repertoire holds about 330,000 clones, with about nine tenths as singletons. Sequencing used peripheral blood, obtained in a trial of Ad26.COV2.S vaccine versus placebo. Every receptor here comes from a person aged 18-60 years who received the Ad26.COV2.S COVID-19 vaccine or a placebo.

V gene TRBV9 combines with J gene TRBJ2-1; tentative D call: TRBD2 (6 bases). Per the germline V gene, CDR1 is SGDLS and CDR2 is YYNGEE. CDR3 length: 14 amino acids. V gave up 2 bases and J gave up 6 bases, with 12 bases separating them. CDR3 residues: CASSVTGVANEQFF. As DNA, the CDR3 is TGTGCCAGCAGCGTGACGGGAGTGGCCAATGAGCAGTTCTTC.

The chain is built from TRBV6-6 and TRBJ2-1; weak D call: TRBD1 (6 bases). V was clipped by 2 bases and J by 3 bases, with 8 bases between them. This CDR3 region has 14 residues. Germline lookup yields CDR1 MNHNY and CDR2 SVGAGI (reference sequence). The CDR3 coding sequence is TGTGCCAGCAGTTACCCGGACAGCTACAATGAGCAGTTCTTC. It yields the protein CASSYPDSYNEQFF.

The chain uses TRBV29-1 and TRBJ2-2; 14 nucleotides match TRBD2. The CDR3 is 16 residues long. V lost 3 bases, J lost 3 bases, and 3 bases stayed unmatched. Germline CDR1 and CDR2: SQVTM and ANQGSEA. The CDR3 nucleotides read TGCAGCGTTGAGCTGGGACTAGCGGGGGACACCGGGGAGCTGTTTTTT. Its translation is CSVELGLAGDTGELFF.

The gene calls are TRBV7-9 and TRBJ2-1; 7 bases line up with TRBD2. Germline V gene data show CDR1 as SEHNR and CDR2 as FQNEAQ (reference sequence). This CDR3 spans 15 amino acids. Unmatched junction bases numbered 9, after V lost 5 bases and J lost 5 bases. DNA of the CDR3: TGTGCCAGCAGCGCCGGCCTAGCGGTGAACAATGAGCAGTTCTTC. This codes for CASSAGLAVNNEQFF.

V and J are TRBV27 and TRBJ2-7; 14 bases map to TRBD2. This CDR3 has 15 residues. CDR1 is MNHEY, CDR2 SMNVEV, per germline (reference sequence). Trimming cost V 5 bases and J 2 bases; bases outside gene matches: 2. The CDR3 nucleotides read TGTGCCAGCAGTCGGACTAGCGGGAGGCCCTACGAGCAGTACGTC. Its translation: CASSRTSGRPYEQYV.

The chain employs TRBV5-1 and TRBJ1-6, with a possible D match to TRBD1 (6 bases). Germline CDR1 and CDR2: SGHRS and YFSETQ. With 3 bases removed from V and 10 bases from J, the gap between germline ends came to 14 bases. The length of the CDR3 is 14 residues. CDR3: CASSSGAAESPLHF. CDR3 bases: TGCGCCAGCAGCTCGGGGGCTGCGGAATCACCCCTCCACTTT.

The chain links TRBV18 to TRBJ1-5; 10 positions match TRBD1. This CDR3 comprises 15 residues. The germline gives CDR1 KGHSH, CDR2 LQKENI. V gave up 6 bases and J gave up 6 bases; unmatched junction bases: 8. The CDR3 protein is CASSADRGLFQPQHF. DNA of the CDR3: TGTGCCAGCTCCGCTGACAGGGGGCTTTTTCAGCCCCAGCATTTT.

This sequence joins TRBV30 and TRBJ1-1; 7 nucleotides align to TRBD1. CDR3 length: 12 residues. The V and J ends lost 2 bases and 6 bases, in that order; junction bases with no gene match: 3. Germline CDR1 and CDR2: GTSNPN and SVGIG (reference sequence). The CDR3 loop is CAWSRDSAEAFF. The CDR3 DNA sequence: TGTGCCTGGAGTCGGGACAGCGCTGAAGCTTTCTTT.

The rearrangement joins TRBV7-9 to TRBJ1-4; 11 nucleotides match TRBD1. CDR1 and CDR2 (germline): SEHNR, FQNEAQ (reference sequence). Germline trimming cut 1 base from V and 8 bases from J; bases unmatched to any gene: 3. This CDR3 has 15 amino acids. Written as DNA, the CDR3 is TGTGCCAGCAGCTTAGGGGACAGGGGGGGAGAAAAACTGTTTTTT. Its protein product is CASSLGDRGGEKLFF. The entire variable domain, with the rest obtained from reference TRBV7-9 and TRBJ1-4, is as follows: DTGVSQNPRHKITKRGQNVTFRCDPISEHNRLYWYRQTLGQGPEFLTYFQNEAQLEKSRLLSDRFSAERPKGSFSTLEIQRTEQGDSAMYLCASSLGDRGGEKLFFGSGTQLSVL.

The chain carries TRBV7-2 and TRBJ2-3; possible D gene TRBD1, 6 bases. Per the germline V gene, CDR1 is SGHTA and CDR2 is FQGNSA. V lost 5 bases, J lost 5 bases, and 23 bases lay in between. The CDR3 is made up of 17 amino acids. As DNA, the CDR3 is TGTGCCAGCAGCCAACCCCCGACAGGCCCGGGGATAGATACGCAGTATTTT. Amino acids: CASSQPPTGPGIDTQYF. The full variable domain, its missing parts supplied by reference TRBV7-2 and TRBJ2-3, is GAGVSQSPSNKVTEKGKDVELRCDPISGHTALYWYRQSLGQGLEFLIYFQGNSAPDKSGLPSDRFSAERTGGSVSTLTIQRTQQEDSAVYLCASSQPPTGPGIDTQYFGPGTRLTVL.

The chain carries TRBV6-5 and TRBJ2-1; 8 bases map to TRBD1. Trimming took 4 bases from V and 9 from J; bases not matched to a gene: 5. This CDR3 spans 13 amino acids. Germline V gene sequence: CDR1 MNHEY, CDR2 SVGAGI. The CDR3 nucleotides read TGTGCCAGCAGTTCGGACAGGGCAGTTGAGCAGTTCTTC. This codes for CASSSDRAVEQFF.

The count of this clone is one. The V gene is TRBV18, the J gene TRBJ1-1, with D possibly TRBD1 on 5 matching bases. CDR1 is KGHSH and CDR2 is LQKENI in the germline V gene. The CDR3 covers 17 residues. Trimming pared 2 bases from V and 0 bases from J, leaving 16 bases between. CDR3 region: CASSPEAGKTMNTEAFF. DNA of the CDR3: TGTGCCAGCTCACCAGAGGCAGGGAAAACCATGAACACTGAAGCTTTCTTT.

The rearrangement links TRBV7-3 to TRBJ2-5; D may be TRBD2 (6 bases). This CDR3 is 14 amino acids long. Trimming left V 1 base short and J 13 bases short, with 19 bases between. CDR1 and CDR2 from the germline V gene are SGHTA and FQGTGA. The CDR3 loop is CASSLRTGRRDLYF. CDR3 sequence (DNA): TGTGCCAGCAGCTTAAGGACGGGCCGGAGGGATTTGTACTTC.

The chain combines TRBV6-1 with TRBJ1-2; D perhaps matches TRBD1 (5 bases). This CDR3 is built from 13 residues. Germline V gene data show CDR1 as MNHNS and CDR2 as SASEGT. V was pared by 2 bases and J by 7 bases, with 11 bases between. This chain's CDR3 is CASSERGLSGYTF. The CDR3 bases are TGTGCCAGCAGTGAACGGGGGTTAAGTGGCTACACCTTC.

V gene TRBV11-2 combines with J gene TRBJ1-2, with a weak D call TRBD1 (6 bases). The germline V and J ends were trimmed by 2 bases and 4 bases, with 14 bases remaining between them. Germline assignment: CDR1 SGHAT and CDR2 FQNNGV. This CDR3 comprises 15 residues. CDR3 DNA sequence: TGTGCCAGCAGCTTAAGTCAGGGGATCCGCTATGGCTACACCTTC. Protein product: CASSLSQGIRYGYTF. Filled out from reference TRBV11-2 and TRBJ1-2, the complete variable domain reads EAGVAQSPRYKIIEKRQSVAFWCNPISGHATLYWYQQILGQGPKLLIQFQNNGVVDDSQLPKDRFSAERLKGVDSTLKIQPAKLEDSAVYLCASSLSQGIRYGYTFGSGTRLTVV.

The chain is built from TRBV13 and TRBJ1-2; 10 nucleotides align to TRBD1. The CDR3 loop spans 17 amino acids. Germline V CDR1 and CDR2: PRHDT, FYEKMQ (reference sequence). The V segment lost 5 bases and the J segment 6 bases; nucleotides outside the gene matches: 15. CDR3: CASSLAGDRGFFDGYTF. The CDR3 nucleotides read TGTGCCAGCAGCCTAGCGGGGGACAGGGGATTTTTCGATGGCTACACCTTC.

This chain links TRBV15 with TRBJ1-1; D might be TRBD1 (5 bases). CDR3 length: 16 residues. V lost 4 bases and J lost 1, with 16 bases in between. Germline CDR1 and CDR2: LNHNV and YYDKDF (reference sequence). CDR3 residues: CATSTPPGVRNTEAFF. The CDR3, as DNA: TGTGCCACCAGCACCCCGCCGGGGGTCCGGAACACTGAAGCTTTCTTT.

This chain connects TRBV4-1 to TRBJ1-1, with D hard to call. CDR1 and CDR2 (germline): MGHRA, YSYEKL. This CDR3 has 13 amino acids. V lost 8 bases to trimming and J lost 1 base, with 11 bases between them. CDR3 sequence (DNA): TGCGCCAGCTCAACCCCAGCGAACACTGAAGCTTTCTTT. Translating it yields CASSTPANTEAFF.

The V gene is TRBV10-2, the J gene TRBJ1-2; no clear D gene. The V and J ends lost 1 base and 8 bases respectively, with 8 bases between them. The CDR3 is 12 amino acids. Germline V gene data show CDR1 as WSHSY and CDR2 as SAAADI. The CDR3 nucleotides read TGCGCCAGCAGTGAGTGGGAGGTAGGCTACACCTTC. This sequence encodes CASSEWEVGYTF.

The gene calls are TRBV19 and TRBJ2-1, with 9 bases fitting TRBD2. The ends lost 6 bases at V and 4 bases at J; junction bases unmatched: 7. The CDR3 has 15 amino acids. Germline V gene data show CDR1 as LNHDA and CDR2 as SQIVND (reference sequence). CDR3 loop: CASRSTRGGYNEQFF. In DNA form, the CDR3 reads TGTGCCAGTAGATCTACGCGGGGGGGATACAATGAGCAGTTCTTC.

The chain uses TRBV6-5 and TRBJ2-6; no definite D call. The CDR3 is 15 amino acids. Trimming left V 8 bases short and J 1 base short, with 12 bases between. Germline assignment: CDR1 MNHEY and CDR2 SVGAGI. The CDR3 coding sequence is TGTGCCAGCGGCCTTCTTAGTTCTGGGGCCAACGTCCTGACTTTC. Amino acid sequence: CASGLLSSGANVLTF.

The chain joins TRBV4-1 to TRBJ2-1; D remains ambiguous. Germline V gives CDR1 MGHRA, CDR2 YSYEKL. The CDR3 loop spans 13 amino acids. V was clipped by 4 bases and J by 5 bases, with 9 bases between them. The CDR3: CASSLRPDNEQFF. The CDR3 DNA reads as TGCGCCAGCAGCCTACGACCAGACAATGAGCAGTTCTTC.

This clone showed up just a few times. The chain has TRBV10-3 and TRBJ2-1; D unclear. The V end lost 0 bases, the J end lost 7 bases, and 10 bases lay between the germline ends. The CDR3 sequence is 14 residues long. From germline, CDR1 is ENHRY and CDR2 SYGVKD. The CDR3 reads CAISESVRVNEQFF. CDR3 bases: TGTGCCATCAGTGAGTCGGTCCGGGTTAATGAGCAGTTCTTC.

This chain connects TRBV21-1 to TRBJ1-1; the table's D call of TRBD1 was not tested on the DNA. TRBV21-1 is shown as a pseudogene. This CDR3 is built from 15 residues. The CDR3 bases are TGTGCCAGCACCCTGGACAGGGAGAAAGGAACTGAAGCTTTCTTT. Its protein is CASTLDREKGTEAFF.

V and J are TRBV21-1 and TRBJ2-1. TRBV21-1 is an annotated pseudogene. CDR3 length: 16 amino acids. The CDR3 here is CASSKDGLTPLMGQFF. CDR3 bases: TGTGCCAGCAGCAAAGATGGCCTAACGCCCCTGATGGGTCAGTTCTTC.

The chain recombines TRBV19 with TRBJ2-5, with D unclear. This CDR3 region has 16 residues. Germline CDR1 and CDR2: LNHDA and SQIVND (reference sequence). Deletions cut 4 bases from V and 4 bases from J, with 19 bases between. The CDR3 sequence is CASSTGYGVTGETQYF. CDR3 in DNA: TGTGCCAGTAGTACCGGGTATGGGGTCACCGGAGAGACCCAGTACTTC.

The V and J genes are TRBV6-5 and TRBJ2-1, with unresolved D. Germline V gives CDR1 MNHEY, CDR2 SVGAGI. The length of the CDR3 is 15 residues. The V and J ends lost 2 bases and 0 bases respectively, with 8 bases between them. The CDR3 DNA is TGTGCCAGCAGTTACGCGGAGAGCTCCTACAATGAGCAGTTCTTC. It is translated as CASSYAESSYNEQFF.

The chain joins TRBV7-9 to TRBJ1-1; 7 nucleotides agree with TRBD1. V lost 5 bases, J lost 2 bases, and 8 bases stayed unmatched. The V gene's germline CDR1 is SEHNR and CDR2 FQNEAQ (reference sequence). The CDR3 contains 15 residues. The CDR3 nucleotides read TGTGCCAGCAGCCGACAGGGAACTACAAACACTGAAGCTTTCTTT. Its translation is CASSRQGTTNTEAFF.

The gene calls are TRBV19 and TRBJ1-4, with 9 positions matching TRBD1. The CDR3 contains 13 residues. Unmatched junction bases numbered 9, after V lost 11 bases and J lost 8 bases. Germline-derived CDR1 and CDR2 are LNHDA and SQIVND (reference sequence). The chain's CDR3 is CAVNRGLGEKLFF. CDR3 sequence (DNA): TGTGCCGTAAACAGGGGGCTGGGGGAAAAACTGTTTTTT. Combining the CDR3 with reference TRBV19 and TRBJ1-4 gives the whole variable domain DGGITQSPKYLFRKEGQNVTLSCEQNLNHDAMYWYRQDPGQGLRLIYYSQIVNDFQKGDIAEGYSVSREKKESFPLTVTSAQKNPTAFYLCAVNRGLGEKLFFGSGTQLSVL.

The chain employs TRBV4-3 and TRBJ1-6; a possible D gene is TRBD1 (5 bases). The V end lost 0 bases, the J end lost 6 bases, and 9 bases lay between the germline ends. Germline values: CDR1 LGHNA, CDR2 YSLEER. The CDR3 runs to 15 residues. In DNA, the CDR3 is TGCGCCAGCAGCCAAGAGGCAGGGAGTAATTCACCCCTCCACTTT. Protein: CASSQEAGSNSPLHF.

The V call is TRBV27, the J call TRBJ1-1, with D perhaps TRBD1 (5 bases). CDR3 length equals 14 residues. Germline CDR1 MNHEY, CDR2 SMNVEV (reference sequence). V lost 7 bases, J lost 6 bases, and 18 bases lay in between. CDR3 in amino acids: CASTSGSRGAEAFF. In nucleotides, the CDR3 is TGTGCCAGCACCTCTGGGAGTCGGGGCGCTGAAGCTTTCTTT.